The 19 T cell receptor beta chains presented below share a single source sample, sequenced in a study of cytomegalovirus exposure and HLA in healthy donors. Generated by immunoSEQ multiplex PCR, the TCRdb table keeps only in-frame clones and is missing some. The sample has hundreds of thousands of clones; roughly 89% are singletons. The sample consisted of PBMCs. These receptors all come from a woman between 18 and 30 years old in good health and CMV-seronegative.

In nucleotides, the CDR3 is TGTGCCAGCAGTTTCGCGCCGGGACAGGGTGTTCAGCCCCAGCATTTT. Its protein product is CASSFAPGQGVQPQHF. The chain carries TRBV28 and TRBJ1-5, with TRBD1 matching 9 bases. With 3 bases clipped from V and 6 bases from J, the junction kept 9 bases outside the gene matches. Germline V gives CDR1 MDHEN, CDR2 SYDVKM. CDR3 length equals 16 residues. The variable domain in full, completed from reference TRBV28 and TRBJ1-5, reads DVKVTQSSRYLVKRTGEKVFLECVQDMDHENMFWYRQDPGLGLRLIYFSYDVKMKEKGDIPEGYSVSREKKERFSLILESASTNQTSMYLCASSFAPGQGVQPQHFGDGTRLSIL.

Written as DNA, the CDR3 is TGTGCCAGCAGTGTTGACACGGCGGGAAACACCATATATTTT. This encodes CASSVDTAGNTIYF. The rearrangement joins TRBV6-5 to TRBJ1-3; D not resolved. The ends were cut back, 5 bases at V and 4 bases at J, with 12 bases in the middle. CDR3 size: 14 residues. Germline CDR1 MNHEY, CDR2 SVGAGI.

This chain joins TRBV12-5 and TRBJ2-3; the D gene is possibly TRBD2 (6 bases). This CDR3 region has 13 residues. The germline V and J ends were trimmed by 6 bases and 2 bases, with 9 bases remaining between them. Germline assignment: CDR1 LGHNT and CDR2 FRNRAP. The CDR3 nucleotides are TGTGCTAGTGGGACGGGGGTCACAGATACGCAGTATTTT. Its translation is CASGTGVTDTQYF.

V is TRBV28 and J is TRBJ2-5, with a weak D call TRBD1 (5 bases). The CDR3 sequence is 14 residues long. V shed 6 bases and J shed 5 bases, with 16 bases lying between them. CDR1 MDHEN and CDR2 SYDVKM come from the germline V gene. The CDR3 DNA reads TGTGCCAGCAGGACCCCAGGGTTCCAGGAGACCCAGTACTTC. Residues: CASRTPGFQETQYF. Looking up the rest from reference TRBV28 and TRBJ2-5 gives the full variable domain: DVKVTQSSRYLVKRTGEKVFLECVQDMDHENMFWYRQDPGLGLRLIYFSYDVKMKEKGDIPEGYSVSREKKERFSLILESASTNQTSMYLCASRTPGFQETQYFGPGTRLLVL.

V gene TRBV4-2 combines with J gene TRBJ1-1; 8 nucleotides agree with TRBD1. V lost 6 bases, J lost 9 bases, and 6 bases stayed unmatched. Germline lookup yields CDR1 LGHNA and CDR2 YNFKEQ. CDR3 length equals 12 residues. This CDR3 reads CASSSGTGQAFF. CDR3 in DNA: TGTGCCAGCAGTTCCGGGACAGGACAAGCTTTCTTT.

The V call is TRBV7-3, the J call TRBJ2-6, with D uncertain. The V and J ends lost 5 bases and 4 bases respectively, with 6 bases between them. The CDR3 contains 13 residues. The germline V gene has CDR1 SGHTA and CDR2 FQGTGA. As DNA, the CDR3 is TGTGCCAGCAGCCGAGAAGGGGCCAACGTCCTGACTTTC. As protein: CASSREGANVLTF. Full variable domain (outside the CDR3, taken from reference TRBV7-3 and TRBJ2-6): GAGVSQTPSNKVTEKGKYVELRCDPISGHTALYWYRQSLGQGPEFLIYFQGTGAADDSGLPNDRFFAVRPEGSVSTLKIQRTERGDSAVYLCASSREGANVLTFGAGSRLTVL.

The rearrangement links TRBV28 to TRBJ2-7; maybe TRBD2 (5 bases). Per germline, CDR1 MDHEN and CDR2 SYDVKM. The CDR3 runs to 15 residues. V lost 1 base and J 3 bases, leaving 13 bases between the germline ends. The CDR3, as DNA: TGTGCCAGCAGTTTATCTACGGGGTCCGTCTACGAGCAGTACTTC. The encoded protein is CASSLSTGSVYEQYF. Together with reference TRBV28 and TRBJ2-7, the CDR3 gives the full variable domain: DVKVTQSSRYLVKRTGEKVFLECVQDMDHENMFWYRQDPGLGLRLIYFSYDVKMKEKGDIPEGYSVSREKKERFSLILESASTNQTSMYLCASSLSTGSVYEQYFGPGTRLTVT.

The chain is built from TRBV5-1 and TRBJ1-1, with 12 bases identical to TRBD1. Germline V CDR1 and CDR2: SGHRS, YFSETQ. There are 14 residues in the CDR3. Trimming took 4 bases from V and 11 from J; bases not matched to a gene: 9. Here the CDR3 reads CASSGTGQGAGAFF. In DNA, the CDR3 is TGCGCCAGCAGCGGGACGGGACAGGGGGCTGGGGCTTTCTTT.

V gene TRBV28 combines with J gene TRBJ1-4; D gene uncertain. CDR1 and CDR2 from the germline V gene are MDHEN and SYDVKM. V gave up 5 bases and J gave up 8 bases, with 9 bases separating them. The CDR3 runs to 12 residues. The CDR3 sequence: CASSPLREKLFF. The CDR3 DNA is TGTGCCAGCAGTCCTCTGCGAGAAAAACTGTTTTTT.

This clone was recorded once. The chain carries TRBV5-5 and TRBJ2-7, with TRBD2 as a possible D gene (5 bases). V was clipped by 2 bases and J by 3 bases, with 12 bases between them. CDR3 length equals 14 residues. Germline V gene data show CDR1 as SGHKS and CDR2 as YYEKEE (reference sequence). CDR3 residues: CASSLMPEGYEQYF. The CDR3 DNA reads as TGTGCCAGCAGCTTAATGCCTGAGGGCTACGAGCAGTACTTC.

V usage is TRBV7-2 and J usage is TRBJ2-7; D not certain. The length of the CDR3 is 14 residues. V was trimmed by 2 bases and J by 0 bases, leaving 8 bases between them. Germline V gene data show CDR1 as SGHTA and CDR2 as FQGNSA. CDR3 amino acids: CASSLYGSSYEQYF. CDR3 DNA sequence: TGTGCCAGCAGCTTATACGGTAGCTCCTACGAGCAGTACTTC.

The chain recombines TRBV25-1 with TRBJ2-7; 9 bases map to TRBD2. V lost 3 bases and J lost 6; bases outside the gene matches: 9. CDR1 and CDR2 (germline): MGHDK, SYGVNS. CDR3 length: 15 residues. CDR3 nucleotide sequence: TGTGCCAGCAGTGAGATTAGCGGGAGACCCTCCGAGCAGTACTTC. This translates into CASSEISGRPSEQYF.

The chain carries TRBV11-2 and TRBJ1-6, with D perhaps matching TRBD1 (6 bases). CDR1 SGHAT and CDR2 FQNNGV come from the germline V gene. Trimming pared 5 bases from V and 3 bases from J, leaving 23 bases between. CDR3 length: 19 amino acids. CDR3: CASSAAGAFATFYNSPLHF. The CDR3 DNA sequence: TGTGCCAGCAGCGCAGCAGGGGCATTCGCAACCTTCTATAATTCACCCCTCCACTTT.

This clone has just a few counts. This chain links TRBV28 with TRBJ2-7, with D hard to call. V was pared by 3 bases and J by 6 bases, with 18 bases between. Germline lookup yields CDR1 MDHEN and CDR2 SYDVKM. This CDR3 is 15 amino acids long. CDR3 bases: TGTGCCAGCAGTTTCCTCACCATTAGCAGTGTCGAGCAGTACTTC. It encodes CASSFLTISSVEQYF.

This rearrangement joins TRBV27 to TRBJ2-5; no clear D. Germline CDR1 is MNHEY and CDR2 is SMNVEV (reference sequence). Trimming took 0 bases from V and 5 from J, leaving 10 bases between them. This CDR3 has 14 amino acids. The CDR3 bases are TGTGCCAGCAGTTTATCCACCCTCGGGGAGACCCAGTACTTC. Amino acid sequence: CASSLSTLGETQYF.

This clone was recorded a few times. This rearrangement joins TRBV19 to TRBJ1-6; possible D gene TRBD1, 6 bases. Germline lookup yields CDR1 LNHDA and CDR2 SQIVND (reference sequence). V was pared by 6 bases and J by 7 bases, with 10 bases between. The CDR3 has 13 amino acids. The DNA of the CDR3 is TGTGCCAGTAGGGCAGGGGTGAATTCACCCCTCCACTTT. It translates to CASRAGVNSPLHF.

A few counts support this clone. This chain uses TRBV27 with TRBJ2-5; a possible D gene is TRBD2 (6 bases). V was clipped by 5 bases and J by 10 bases, with 17 bases between them. The CDR3 runs 13 residues. Germline-derived CDR1 and CDR2 are MNHEY and SMNVEV (reference sequence). This chain's CDR3 is CASSRGRGRDQYF. CDR3 nucleotide sequence: TGTGCCAGCAGTCGCGGGCGGGGTAGAGACCAGTACTTC.

For the CDR3, the DNA is TGTGCCAGCAGCTTCCGGGAGAATGAAAAACTGTTTTTT. The encoded protein is CASSFRENEKLFF. The V gene is TRBV7-9, the J gene TRBJ1-4; D gene ambiguous. The CDR3 runs to 13 residues. CDR1 SEHNR and CDR2 FQNEAQ come from the germline V gene (reference sequence). The germline V and J ends were trimmed by 3 bases and 5 bases, with 7 bases remaining between them.

The rearrangement joins TRBV11-3 to TRBJ2-3, with D maybe TRBD2 (6 bases). Germline lookup yields CDR1 SGHNT and CDR2 YENEEA. This CDR3 comprises 18 residues. V lost 6 bases, J lost 0 bases, and 22 bases lay in between. The CDR3 bases are TGTGCCAGCAGTAGAGGAGATGGGCTAGCGCATAGCACAGATACGCAGTATTTT. It specifies CASSRGDGLAHSTDTQYF.